This entry describes one T cell receptor beta chain. The table came from immunoSEQ multiplex PCR; TCRdb's copy has only in-frame clones and leaves some out. This table has tens of thousands of clones, 83% appearing once. V lost 8 bases to trimming and J lost 0 bases, with 11 bases between them. The CDR3 covers 14 residues. Germline CDR1 SGHVS, CDR2 FQNEAQ. The sample is drawn from a study of control samples from healthy donors and cancer patients. The genes are TRBV7-8 and TRBJ1-5; no reliable D call. The TCR sequence derives from a man aged 60 to 69 in good health. The sequenced sample was blood. CDR3 in DNA: TGTGCCAGCCGATTAGGCTCTAGCAATCAGCCCCAGCATTTT. Protein: CASRLGSSNQPQHF.